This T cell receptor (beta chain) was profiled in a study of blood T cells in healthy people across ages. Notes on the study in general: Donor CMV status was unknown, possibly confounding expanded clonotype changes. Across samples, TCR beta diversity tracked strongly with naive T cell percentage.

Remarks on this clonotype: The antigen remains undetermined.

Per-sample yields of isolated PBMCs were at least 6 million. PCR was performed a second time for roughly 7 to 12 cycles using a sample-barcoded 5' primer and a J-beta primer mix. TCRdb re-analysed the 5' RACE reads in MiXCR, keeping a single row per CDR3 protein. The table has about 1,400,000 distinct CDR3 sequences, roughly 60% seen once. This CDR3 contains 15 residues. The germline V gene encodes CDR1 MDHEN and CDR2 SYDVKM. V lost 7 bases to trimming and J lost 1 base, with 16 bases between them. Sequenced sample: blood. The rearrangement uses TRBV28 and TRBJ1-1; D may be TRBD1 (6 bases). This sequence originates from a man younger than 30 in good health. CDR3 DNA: TGTGCCAGCAATAGGATGGGACAAACGAACACTGAAGCTTTCTTT. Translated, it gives CASNRMGQTNTEAFF.